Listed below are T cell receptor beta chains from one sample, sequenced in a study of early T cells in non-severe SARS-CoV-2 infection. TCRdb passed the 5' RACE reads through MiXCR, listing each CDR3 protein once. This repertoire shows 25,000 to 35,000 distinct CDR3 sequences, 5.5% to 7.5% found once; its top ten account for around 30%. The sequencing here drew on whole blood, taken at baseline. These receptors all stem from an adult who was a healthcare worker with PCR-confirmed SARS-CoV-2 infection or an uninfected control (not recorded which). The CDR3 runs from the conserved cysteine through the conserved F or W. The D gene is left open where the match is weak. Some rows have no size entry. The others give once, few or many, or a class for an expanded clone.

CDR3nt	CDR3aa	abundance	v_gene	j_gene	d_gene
TGTGCCAGTAGTCCGGGACCGAGACCTTCTAACTATGGCTACACCTTC	CASSPGPRPSNYGYTF	medium-sized	TRBV19	TRBJ1-2	NA
TGTGCCAGCAGTTACGACTTCGCACGTAGGGACCAAGAGACCCAGTACTTC	CASSYDFARRDQETQYF	many	TRBV6-2/TRBV6-3	TRBJ2-5	NA
TGTGCCAGCAGCCGAAACAGGGACCCCACCTACGAGCAGTACTTC	CASSRNRDPTYEQYF	many	TRBV4-2	TRBJ2-7	NA
TGCAGTGCCAGAGGAGGACATAACTCGTACGAGCAGTACTTC	CSARGGHNSYEQYF	many	TRBV20-1	TRBJ2-7	NA
TGTGCCAGCAGTCAGGGAGCCAGCTTGAGTCTCGGCGAGCAGTACTTC	CASSQGASLSLGEQYF	many	TRBV2	TRBJ2-7	NA
TGTGCCAGCAGCTTGCTAGGCGGGGGTAAGGGCACAGATACGCAGTATTTT	CASSLLGGGKGTDTQYF	many	TRBV5-6	TRBJ2-3	TRBD2
TGTGCCAGCAGTTTAGGCCAGGGCACAGATACGCAGTATTTT	CASSLGQGTDTQYF	many	TRBV28	TRBJ2-3	NA
TGTGCCATCAGTGAGTCAGAGGACGGAAACACTGAAGCTTTCTTT	CAISESEDGNTEAFF	many	TRBV10-3	TRBJ1-1	NA
TGCAGTGCTAGAGATATCGCGGGGAGCAATCAGCCCCAGCATTTT	CSARDIAGSNQPQHF	many	TRBV20-1	TRBJ1-5	NA
TGTGCCATCAGTGAGGGGGGAATCCCATACGAGCAGTACTTC	CAISEGGIPYEQYF	many	TRBV10-3	TRBJ2-7	NA
TGTGCCAGCAGAGGAGGGTGGGGCAATCAGCCCCAGCATTTT	CASRGGWGNQPQHF	NA	TRBV12-3/TRBV12-4	TRBJ1-5	NA
TGTGCCAGCAGCAACGGGGTAAATGAGCAGTTCTTC	CASSNGVNEQFF	many	TRBV7-2	TRBJ2-1	NA
TGTGCCAGCAGCCTCGGGACTAGTTCCAGCGAGCAGTACTTC	CASSLGTSSSEQYF	many	TRBV3-1	TRBJ2-7	TRBD2
TGCAGTGCTAGAGGGGTTAGCGGGAGTATTTACGAGCAGTACTTC	CSARGVSGSIYEQYF	many	TRBV20-1	TRBJ2-7	TRBD2
TGTGCCAGCAGCTTGTCAGGGGGCGGGCAGCCCCAGCATTTT	CASSLSGGGQPQHF	NA	TRBV7-2	TRBJ1-5	TRBD1
TGTGCCAGCAGCCCGTTAGCGGGGTTTAGCACAGATACGCAGTATTTT	CASSPLAGFSTDTQYF	many	TRBV27	TRBJ2-3	TRBD2
TGTGCCAGCTCACCCCAGACTAGCGTGAATGAGCAGTTCTTC	CASSPQTSVNEQFF	many	TRBV18	TRBJ2-1	TRBD2
TGTGCCAGCAGCGGAACCGGGACGGGATATGGCGGGGATACGCAGTATTTT	CASSGTGTGYGGDTQYF	many	TRBV4-2	TRBJ2-3	NA
TGCGCCAGCAGCCAAGCTCAGGGGGCAGACTATGGCTACACCTTC	CASSQAQGADYGYTF	few	TRBV4-3	TRBJ1-2	TRBD1
TGTGCTAGTGGGGCCTATCCCCGGTACGAGCAGTACTTC	CASGAYPRYEQYF	NA	TRBV12-5	TRBJ2-7	NA
TGCGCCAGCAGCTTACAGTTGTCCGATACGCAGTATTTT	CASSLQLSDTQYF	many	TRBV5-1	TRBJ2-3	NA
TGTGCCAGCAGTGGGGGCTTAGGCTCCTACAATGAGCAGTTCTTC	CASSGGLGSYNEQFF	many	TRBV2	TRBJ2-1	NA
TGTGCCAGCAGACTACAGGGGGCGGGAGAAAAACTGTTTTTT	CASRLQGAGEKLFF	many	TRBV27	TRBJ1-4	TRBD1
TGTGCCAGCAGCGTACTCCTTAGCGGGGTGCCCTACAATGAGCAGTTCTTC	CASSVLLSGVPYNEQFF	many	TRBV7-8	TRBJ2-1	TRBD2
TGCAGTGCTATCCCCGGGACTAGCGGGTCCAATGAGCAGTTCTTC	CSAIPGTSGSNEQFF	few	TRBV20-1	TRBJ2-1	TRBD2
TGTGCCAGCTCACCGGACCTCCAAGAGACCCAGTACTTC	CASSPDLQETQYF	many	TRBV18	TRBJ2-5	NA
TGCGCCAGCAGTGAGGCGGGAGTGGGAGAGCAGTACTTC	CASSEAGVGEQYF	many	TRBV10-2	TRBJ2-7	TRBD2
TGCAGTGCTCCGGGACAGCCGGTATCCAATGAAAAACTGTTTTTT	CSAPGQPVSNEKLFF	many	TRBV20-1	TRBJ1-4	TRBD1
TGCAGTGCTGGGACTAGCGGGATTAAGGGCTACAATGAGCAGTTCTTC	CSAGTSGIKGYNEQFF	NA	TRBV20-1	TRBJ2-1	TRBD2
TGTGCCAGCAGCCCAAACCGGGACATTAATTCACCCCTCCACTTT	CASSPNRDINSPLHF	many	TRBV7-9	TRBJ1-6	NA
TGTGCCAGCAGTTACTCTACCGACAGGGTAGCTTTCTTT	CASSYSTDRVAFF	NA	TRBV6-5	TRBJ1-1	TRBD1
TGTGCCAGCAGCCCTGGGACCGGCCTAGTAGAGCAGTACTTC	CASSPGTGLVEQYF	few	TRBV5-5	TRBJ2-7	NA
TGTGCTAGCAGCTTACGACAGGGAGACACCGGGGAGCTGTTTTTT	CASSLRQGDTGELFF	many	TRBV7-7	TRBJ2-2	TRBD1
TGTGCCAGCAGCTTAGACGGAGTCGGCACCTACAATGAGCAGTTCTTC	CASSLDGVGTYNEQFF	many	TRBV7-9	TRBJ2-1	NA
TGTGCCACCAGTGCGGGACGTACTTATGGCTACACCTTC	CATSAGRTYGYTF	many	TRBV24-1	TRBJ1-2	NA
TGTGCCAGCAGTGAACACCGTTCCACTGAAGCTTTCTTT	CASSEHRSTEAFF	many	TRBV6-4	TRBJ1-1	NA
TGTGCCAGCAGCTTAGGGGGCGTAAGCCACGAGCAGTACTTC	CASSLGGVSHEQYF	many	TRBV11-3	TRBJ2-7	NA
TGTGCCAGCACCGACGTGACAGGGGGCAATCAGCCCCAGCATTTT	CASTDVTGGNQPQHF	many	TRBV6-6	TRBJ1-5	TRBD1
TGTGCCACCGGGCGCGGACAGGGTACCGGGGAGCTGTTTTTT	CATGRGQGTGELFF	NA	TRBV24-1	TRBJ2-2	TRBD1